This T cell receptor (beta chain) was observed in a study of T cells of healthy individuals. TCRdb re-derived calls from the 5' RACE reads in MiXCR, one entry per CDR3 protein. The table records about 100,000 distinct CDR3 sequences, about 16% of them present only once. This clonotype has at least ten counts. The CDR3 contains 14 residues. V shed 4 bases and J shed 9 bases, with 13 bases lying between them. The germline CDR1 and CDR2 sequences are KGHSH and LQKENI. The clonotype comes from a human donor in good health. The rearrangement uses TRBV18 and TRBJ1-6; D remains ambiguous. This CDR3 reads CASSQGLEASPLHF. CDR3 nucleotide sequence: TGTGCCAGCTCACAAGGGTTGGAGGCTTCACCCCTCCACTTT.